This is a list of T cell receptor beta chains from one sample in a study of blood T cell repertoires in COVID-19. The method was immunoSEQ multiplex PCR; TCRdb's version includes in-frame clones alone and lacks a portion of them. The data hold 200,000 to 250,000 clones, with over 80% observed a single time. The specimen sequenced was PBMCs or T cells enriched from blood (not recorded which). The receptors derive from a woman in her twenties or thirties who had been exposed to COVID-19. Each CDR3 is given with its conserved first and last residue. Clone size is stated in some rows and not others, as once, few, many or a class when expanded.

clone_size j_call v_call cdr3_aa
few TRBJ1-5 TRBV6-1 CASSDRYRDKSGNQPQHF
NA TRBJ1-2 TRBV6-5 CASSYRGQGYTF
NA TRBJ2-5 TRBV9 CASSVGGGAAETQYF
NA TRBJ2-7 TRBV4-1 CASSQGGVYEQYF
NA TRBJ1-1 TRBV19 CASSIATGLGTEAFF
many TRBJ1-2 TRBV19 CASSIWTGAGYTF
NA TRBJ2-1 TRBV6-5 CASSQQSEQFF
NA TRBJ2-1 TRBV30 CAWTGLAGLYNEQFF
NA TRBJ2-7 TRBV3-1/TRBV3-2 CASSQDNAGGREQYF
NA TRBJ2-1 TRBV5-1 CASSLGLGWNEQFF
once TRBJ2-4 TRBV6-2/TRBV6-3 CASSPQRPGGLAKNIQYF
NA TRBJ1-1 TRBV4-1 CASSQDEVLNTEAFF
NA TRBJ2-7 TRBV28 CASSPRLRSEQYF
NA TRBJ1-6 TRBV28 CASKVLQGIGSPLHF
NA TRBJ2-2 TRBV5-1 CASHPASGTGELFF
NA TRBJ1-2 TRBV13 CASSSRPGTGAVGYGYTF
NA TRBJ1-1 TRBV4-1 CASSQVSTGKMNTEAFF
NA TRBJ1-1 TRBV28 CASTLGAEAFF
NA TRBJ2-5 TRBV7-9 CASSSTQGWVRETQYF
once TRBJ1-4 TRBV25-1 CASRGTGGFGEKLFF
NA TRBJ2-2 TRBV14 CASSQVDRANTGELFF
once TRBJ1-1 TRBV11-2 CASSPPANRDTEAFF
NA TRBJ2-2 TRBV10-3 CAIRGTANTGELFF
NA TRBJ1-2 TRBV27 CASSLSSGRNYGYTF
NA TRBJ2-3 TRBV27 CASSSSTSARTDTQYF
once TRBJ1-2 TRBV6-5 CASSWAGDYGYTF
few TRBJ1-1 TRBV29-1 CSVAPGQGTEAFF
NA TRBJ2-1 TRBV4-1 CASSQVVTSDYNEQFF
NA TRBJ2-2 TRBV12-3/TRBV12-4 CASNRDSTGELFF
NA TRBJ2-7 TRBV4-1 CASSQEGQGDGGQYF
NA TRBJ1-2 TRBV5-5 CASSLGSRDRRSGYTF
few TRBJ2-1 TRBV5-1 CASSLGLAGAEQFF
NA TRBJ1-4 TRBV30 CAWDRQDNEKLFF
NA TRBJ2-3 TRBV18 CASSQLAGGTDTQYF
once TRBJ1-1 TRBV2 CASSERAPGVTEAFF
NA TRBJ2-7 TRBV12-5 CASGFGSTGFSRTMGPSSYEQYF
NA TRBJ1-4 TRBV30 CAWSPQGGKLFF
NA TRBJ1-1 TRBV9 CASSVRGMDTEAFF
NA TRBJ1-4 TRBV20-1 CSASDPGTGGHEKLFF
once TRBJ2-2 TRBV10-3 CAISDWTGVGTGELFF
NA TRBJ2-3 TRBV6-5 CASSPPGQYTDTQYF
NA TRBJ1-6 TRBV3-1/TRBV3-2 CASSIYGTKGSPLHF
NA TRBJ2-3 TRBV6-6 CASSWDKLTDTQYF